Shown below are 4 T cell receptor beta chains from a single sample sequenced in a study of cytomegalovirus exposure and HLA in healthy donors. PCR employed 60 Vbeta and 13 Jbeta primers. Here immunoSEQ multiplex PCR was the method, and the copy in TCRdb shows in-frame clones only, minus some. In the table there are around 130,000 clones, just over 75% of which are singletons. The sample comprised PBMCs. These receptors came from a woman aged 50 to 60 in good health and CMV-seronegative.

The chain links TRBV4-3 to TRBJ2-1, with 9 bases matching TRBD2. CDR1 is LGHNA, CDR2 YSLEER, per germline. The CDR3 is 17 amino acids. With 0 bases clipped from V and 7 bases from J, the junction kept 10 bases outside the gene matches. The CDR3 region has the DNA TGCGCCAGCAGCCAAGAGGTTTTCCGCGGGAGGGGGAATGAGCAGTTCTTC. It yields the protein CASSQEVFRGRGNEQFF.

V gene TRBV15 combines with J gene TRBJ2-7; the match to TRBD1 covers 7 bases. This CDR3 has 16 amino acids. V dropped 0 bases and J dropped 7; count of bases not matched to a gene: 12. Germline V gene sequence: CDR1 LNHNV, CDR2 YYDKDF (reference sequence). CDR3 residues: CATSRDPGTVGGEQYF. The CDR3, as DNA: TGTGCCACCAGCAGAGATCCCGGGACAGTTGGTGGGGAGCAGTACTTC.

The chain combines TRBV11-2 with TRBJ2-3, with a tentative D call TRBD2 (5 bases). This CDR3 is built from 14 residues. V gave up 2 bases and J gave up 3 bases, with 9 bases separating them. Germline CDR1 is SGHAT and CDR2 is FQNNGV. This CDR3 reads CASSLRLATDTQYF. In DNA, the CDR3 is TGTGCCAGCAGCTTAAGGCTAGCTACAGATACGCAGTATTTT.

In this sample, this clone turned up a few times. One end of the junction varies from germline; a read error may be responsible. The V call is TRBV6-1, the J call TRBJ1-3; D not resolved. Germline loops: CDR1 MNHNS, CDR2 SASEGT. The CDR3 has 14 residues. The CDR3 spells CASSEAPIGQFGIF. The CDR3 DNA follows: TGTGCCAGCAGTGAAGCGCCAATTGGGCAGTTCGGTATTTTT.